Sequencing of this T cell receptor (beta chain) was carried out in a study of Ad26.COV2.S vaccination and SARS-CoV-2 variants. Study context: Enrolled in COV1001, the donor was in the Ad26.COV2.S trial arm, which received the vaccine. The study, taken as a whole, reports: There was reportedly substantial breadth in spike-specific CD8+ and CD4+ T cell responses after vaccination. From the TCR breadth and depth analyses, total T cell responses may have been underestimated. Non-spike TCR breadth showed similarity between vaccine and placebo recipients.

Treatment reported: approximately 18 received Ad26.COV2.S at low or high dose, single or two shots; 5 received placebo; per-sample allocation not given. Specimens were obtained on day 63 following the first vaccine or placebo injection. TCRdb's copy holds only in-frame clones and misses some; the assay was immunoSEQ multiplex PCR. This table holds fewer than 900,000 clones, more than 80% found once. V lost 6 bases to trimming and J lost 1 base, with 10 bases between them. The V gene's germline CDR1 is SGHRS and CDR2 YFSETQ. The CDR3 is 13 residues long. This clone was recorded once. Antigen unknown. This clonotype was obtained from a person between 18 and 59 years old who received the Ad26.COV2.S COVID-19 vaccine or a placebo. The chain joins TRBV5-1 to TRBJ1-1, with no clear D. The sample consisted of peripheral blood, taken in a trial of Ad26.COV2.S vaccine versus placebo. DNA of the CDR3: TGCGCCAGCACCATGCAGGAGAACACTGAAGCTTTCTTT. Translation: CASTMQENTEAFF.